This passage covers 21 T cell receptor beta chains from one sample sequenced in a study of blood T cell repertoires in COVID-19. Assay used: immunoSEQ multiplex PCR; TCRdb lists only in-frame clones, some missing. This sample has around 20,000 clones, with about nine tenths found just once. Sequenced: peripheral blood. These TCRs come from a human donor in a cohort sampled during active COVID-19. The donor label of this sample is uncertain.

The CDR3 nucleotides are TGTGCCAGCTCACCACCGACACGGGATACGCAGTATTTT. This gives the protein CASSPPTRDTQYF. The chain is built from TRBV18 and TRBJ2-3; D remains unclear. The ends were cut back, 0 bases at V and 6 bases at J, with 7 bases in the middle. From germline, CDR1 is KGHSH and CDR2 LQKENI. This CDR3 is 13 amino acids long.

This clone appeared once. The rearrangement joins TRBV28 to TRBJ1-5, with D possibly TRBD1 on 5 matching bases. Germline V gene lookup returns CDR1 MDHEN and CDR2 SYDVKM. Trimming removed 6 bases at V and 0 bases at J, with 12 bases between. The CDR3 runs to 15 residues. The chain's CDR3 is CASRYGGNSNQPQHF. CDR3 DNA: TGTGCCAGCAGATACGGGGGAAATAGCAATCAGCCCCAGCATTTT.

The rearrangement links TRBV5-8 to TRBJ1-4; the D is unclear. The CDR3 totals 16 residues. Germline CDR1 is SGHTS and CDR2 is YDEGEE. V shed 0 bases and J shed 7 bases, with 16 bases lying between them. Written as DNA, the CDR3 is TGTGCCAGCAGCTTGGCCATCGGGGAACGCGGTGAAAAACTGTTTTTT. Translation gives CASSLAIGERGEKLFF. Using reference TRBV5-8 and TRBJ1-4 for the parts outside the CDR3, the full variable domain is EAGVTQSPTHLIKTRGQQATLRCSPISGHTSVYWYQQALGLGLQFLLWYDEGEERNRGNFPPRFSGRQFPNYSSELNVNALELEDSALYLCASSLAIGERGEKLFFGSGTQLSVL.

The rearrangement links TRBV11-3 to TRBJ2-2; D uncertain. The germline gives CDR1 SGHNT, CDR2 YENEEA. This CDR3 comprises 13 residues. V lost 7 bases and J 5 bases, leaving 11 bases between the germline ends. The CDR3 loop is CASTSPGTGELFF. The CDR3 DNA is TGTGCCAGCACCTCTCCCGGGACCGGGGAGCTGTTTTTT. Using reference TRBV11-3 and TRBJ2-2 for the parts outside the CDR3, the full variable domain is EAGVVQSPRYKIIEKKQPVAFWCNPISGHNTLYWYLQNLGQGPELLIRYENEEAVDDSQLPKDRFSAERLKGVDSTLKIQPAELGDSAVYLCASTSPGTGELFFGEGSRLTVL.

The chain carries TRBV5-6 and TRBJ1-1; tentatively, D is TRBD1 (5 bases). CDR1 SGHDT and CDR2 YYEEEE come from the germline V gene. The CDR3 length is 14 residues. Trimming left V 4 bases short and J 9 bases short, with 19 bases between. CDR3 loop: CASSRRGEGRQAFF. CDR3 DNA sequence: TGTGCCAGCAGCCGTCGGGGGGAGGGAAGGCAAGCTTTCTTT.

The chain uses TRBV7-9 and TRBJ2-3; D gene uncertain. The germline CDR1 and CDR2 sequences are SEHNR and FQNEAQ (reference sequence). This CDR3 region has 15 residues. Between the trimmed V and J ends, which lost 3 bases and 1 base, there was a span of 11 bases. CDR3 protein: CASSFRLEGTDTQYF. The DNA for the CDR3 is TGTGCCAGCAGCTTCCGCCTCGAGGGCACAGATACGCAGTATTTT.

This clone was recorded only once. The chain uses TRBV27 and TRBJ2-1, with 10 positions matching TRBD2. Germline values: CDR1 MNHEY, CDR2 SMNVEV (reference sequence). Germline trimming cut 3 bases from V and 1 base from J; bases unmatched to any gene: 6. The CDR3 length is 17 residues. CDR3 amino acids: CASSFSSGSPSYNEQFF. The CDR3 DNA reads TGTGCCAGCAGTTTTTCTAGCGGGAGTCCTTCCTACAATGAGCAGTTCTTC.

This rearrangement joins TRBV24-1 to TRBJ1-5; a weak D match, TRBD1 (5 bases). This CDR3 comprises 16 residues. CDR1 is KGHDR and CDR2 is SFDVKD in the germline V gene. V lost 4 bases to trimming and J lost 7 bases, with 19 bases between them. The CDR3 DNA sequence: TGTGCCACCAGTGACTCCTCTTGGGGGGTTTGGCAGCCCCAGCATTTT. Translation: CATSDSSWGVWQPQHF.

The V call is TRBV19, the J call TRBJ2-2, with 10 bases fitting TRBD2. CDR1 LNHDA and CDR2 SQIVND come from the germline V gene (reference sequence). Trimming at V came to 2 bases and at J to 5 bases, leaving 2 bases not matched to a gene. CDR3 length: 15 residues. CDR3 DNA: TGTGCCAGTAGTATACTAGCGGGAGTTACCGGGGAGCTGTTTTTT. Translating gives CASSILAGVTGELFF.

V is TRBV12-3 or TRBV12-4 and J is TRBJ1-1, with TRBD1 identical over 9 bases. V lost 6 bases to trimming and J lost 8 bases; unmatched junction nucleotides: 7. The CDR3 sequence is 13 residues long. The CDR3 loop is CASSYRGLGEAFF. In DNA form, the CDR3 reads TGTGCCAGCAGCTACAGGGGGCTCGGAGAAGCTTTCTTT.

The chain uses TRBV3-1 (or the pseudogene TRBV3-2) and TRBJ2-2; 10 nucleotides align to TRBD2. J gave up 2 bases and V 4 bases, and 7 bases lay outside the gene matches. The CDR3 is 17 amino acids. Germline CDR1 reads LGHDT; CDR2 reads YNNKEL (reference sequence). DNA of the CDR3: TGTGCCAGCAGCCCCTTAAGCGGGAGGGCCAACACCGGGGAGCTGTTTTTT. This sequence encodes CASSPLSGRANTGELFF.

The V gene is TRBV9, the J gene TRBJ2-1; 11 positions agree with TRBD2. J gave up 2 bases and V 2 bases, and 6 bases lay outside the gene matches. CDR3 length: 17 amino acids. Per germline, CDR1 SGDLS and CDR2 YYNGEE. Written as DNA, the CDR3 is TGTGCCAGCAGCGTTTCTAGCGGGAGGCAGGCCTACAATGAGCAGTTCTTC. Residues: CASSVSSGRQAYNEQFF.

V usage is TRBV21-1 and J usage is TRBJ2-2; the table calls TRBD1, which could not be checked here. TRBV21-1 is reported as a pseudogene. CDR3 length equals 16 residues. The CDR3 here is CASSRARTGNTGELFF. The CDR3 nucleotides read TGTGCCAGCAGCAGGGCCAGGACAGGGAACACCGGGGAGCTGTTTTTT.

The CDR3 sequence is CASSQEEASNNEQFF. CDR3 nucleotide sequence: TGTGCCAGCAGCCAAGAGGAGGCTAGCAACAATGAGCAGTTCTTC. V and J are TRBV3-1 (or the pseudogene TRBV3-2) and TRBJ2-1; tentative D call: TRBD2 (5 bases). This CDR3 contains 15 residues. Germline V lookup: CDR1 LGHDT, CDR2 YNNKEL (reference sequence). Trimming cost V 0 bases and J 5 bases, with 11 bases left between them.

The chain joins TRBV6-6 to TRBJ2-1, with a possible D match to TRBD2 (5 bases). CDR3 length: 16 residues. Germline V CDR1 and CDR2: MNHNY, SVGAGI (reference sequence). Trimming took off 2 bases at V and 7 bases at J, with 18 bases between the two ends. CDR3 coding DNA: TGTGCCAGCAGTTACGGGCGGGTGGGCCAAGGGAATGAGCAGTTCTTC. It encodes CASSYGRVGQGNEQFF.

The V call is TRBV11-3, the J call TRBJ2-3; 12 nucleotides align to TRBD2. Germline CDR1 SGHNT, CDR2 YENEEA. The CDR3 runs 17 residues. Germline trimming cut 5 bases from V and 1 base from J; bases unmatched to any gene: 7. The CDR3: CASSGRTSGKGTDTQYF. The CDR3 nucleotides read TGTGCCAGCAGCGGACGGACTAGCGGGAAGGGCACAGATACGCAGTATTTT.

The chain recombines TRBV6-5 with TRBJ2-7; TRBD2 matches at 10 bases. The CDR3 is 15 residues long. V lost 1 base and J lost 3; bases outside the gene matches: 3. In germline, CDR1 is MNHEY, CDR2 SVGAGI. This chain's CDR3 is CASSYFSSGSYEQYF. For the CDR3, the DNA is TGTGCCAGCAGTTACTTTTCTAGCGGGAGCTACGAGCAGTACTTC.

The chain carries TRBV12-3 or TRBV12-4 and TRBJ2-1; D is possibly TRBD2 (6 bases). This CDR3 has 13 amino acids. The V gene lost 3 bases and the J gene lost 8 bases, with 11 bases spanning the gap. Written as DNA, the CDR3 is TGTGCCAGCAGTTTTACCGGAGGGCATGAGCAGTTCTTC. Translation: CASSFTGGHEQFF.

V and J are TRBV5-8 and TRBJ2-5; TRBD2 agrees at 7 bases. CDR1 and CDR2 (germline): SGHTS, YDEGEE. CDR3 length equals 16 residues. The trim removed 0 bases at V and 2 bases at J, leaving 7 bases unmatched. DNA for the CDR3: TGTGCCAGCAGCTTGGGGGGGGGACGGACACAAGAGACCCAGTACTTC. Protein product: CASSLGGGRTQETQYF.

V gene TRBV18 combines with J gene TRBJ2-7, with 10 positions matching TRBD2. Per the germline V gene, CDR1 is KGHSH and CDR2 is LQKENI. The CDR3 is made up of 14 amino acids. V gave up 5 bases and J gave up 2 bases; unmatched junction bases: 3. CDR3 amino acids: CASSASGRAYEQYF. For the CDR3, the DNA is TGTGCCAGCTCAGCCAGCGGGAGGGCCTACGAGCAGTACTTC.

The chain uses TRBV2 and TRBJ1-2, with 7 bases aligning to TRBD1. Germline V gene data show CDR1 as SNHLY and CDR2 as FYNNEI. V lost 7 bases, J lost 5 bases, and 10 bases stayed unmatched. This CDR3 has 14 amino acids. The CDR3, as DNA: TGTGCCAGCAAACTGACCAGGGGGTTTTATGGCTACACCTTC. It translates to CASKLTRGFYGYTF.